Following are 7 T cell receptor beta chains from one sample sequenced in a study of cytomegalovirus exposure and HLA in healthy donors. PCR used 60 Vbeta primers and 13 Jbeta primers. The repertoire was sequenced with immunoSEQ multiplex PCR; TCRdb's copy has only in-frame clones and lacks some. The table has roughly 170,000 clones, over 60% seen once; the top ten hold roughly 1.7%. Source material: PBMCs. Source of these receptors: a woman aged 25 to 39 in good health and CMV-seronegative.

The V gene is TRBV7-3, the J gene TRBJ2-1; 7 bases align to TRBD2. V trimming: 0 bases; J trimming: 3 bases; junction bases outside the gene matches: 5. Per the germline V gene, CDR1 is SGHTA and CDR2 is FQGTGA. This CDR3 spans 16 amino acids. The CDR3 here is CASSLTEGRGYNEQFF. As DNA, the CDR3 is TGTGCCAGCAGCTTAACTGAAGGGAGGGGCTACAATGAGCAGTTCTTC.

V gene TRBV5-1 combines with J gene TRBJ1-4; 10 positions match TRBD1. Germline-derived CDR1 and CDR2 are SGHRS and YFSETQ. V lost 2 bases, J lost 7 bases, and 2 bases stayed unmatched. This CDR3 is 14 amino acids long. The CDR3 sequence: CASSFGQGGEKLFF. CDR3 DNA: TGCGCCAGCAGCTTCGGACAGGGGGGTGAAAAACTGTTTTTT.

This clone has just one count. The gene calls are TRBV6-5 and TRBJ2-7; D may be TRBD1 (6 bases). This CDR3 has 13 residues. V was clipped by 5 bases and J by 3 bases, with 11 bases between them. CDR1 and CDR2 (germline): MNHEY, SVGAGI. Here the CDR3 reads CASSETGSYEQYF. For the CDR3, the DNA is TGTGCCAGCAGTGAAACAGGGAGCTACGAGCAGTACTTC.

The rearrangement links TRBV18 to TRBJ1-1; no firm D call. Trimming removed 5 bases at V and 3 bases at J, with 13 bases between. CDR1 and CDR2 from the germline V gene are KGHSH and LQKENI. The CDR3 has 14 residues. The CDR3 region has the DNA TGTGCCAGCTCAGCAACCTGGCACGACACTGAAGCTTTCTTT. Translating gives CASSATWHDTEAFF.

The gene calls are TRBV19 and TRBJ1-2; D unresolved. The CDR3 covers 15 residues. V lost 2 bases and J 1 base, leaving 11 bases between the germline ends. Germline-derived CDR1 and CDR2 are LNHDA and SQIVND (reference sequence). Here the CDR3 reads CASSISVQFNYGYTF. CDR3 sequence (DNA): TGTGCCAGTAGTATATCAGTCCAATTTAACTATGGCTACACCTTC.

V gene TRBV7-3 combines with J gene TRBJ2-3, with D possibly being TRBD1 (7 bases). V was pared by 6 bases and J by 0 bases, with 13 bases between. Germline assignment: CDR1 SGHTA and CDR2 FQGTGA. The CDR3 is made up of 15 amino acids. This CDR3 reads CASSQGGYSTDTQYF. CDR3 DNA sequence: TGTGCCAGCAGTCAGGGGGGCTACAGCACAGATACGCAGTATTTT.

The sample holds a few counts of this clone. The chain combines TRBV28 with TRBJ2-7, with 14 bases matching TRBD2. The CDR3 is 16 amino acids. V lost 6 bases to trimming and J lost 3 bases; unmatched junction nucleotides: 7. Looked up from germline, CDR1 is MDHEN and CDR2 is SYDVKM. The CDR3 DNA sequence: TGTGCCAGCAGGGGGACTAGCGGGAGAGTAATCTACGAGCAGTACTTC. This gives the protein CASRGTSGRVIYEQYF.